Sequencing of this TCR beta chain was carried out in a study of human T cells and chemical hapten exposure (dated by TCRdb to about 2021). Regarding the complete study: For sensitization, 2% DPC in acetone was applied to a 2 cm by 2 cm area of upper inner arm skin. Most of the patients in the cohort were female, and the cohort covered alopecia areata with under or over 50% scalp involvement, alopecia totalis and alopecia universalis. Peripheral blood TCR repertoire changes were tracked in vivo in alopecia patients during primary and secondary sensitization to the hapten diphenylcyclopropenone (DPC). The libraries were sequenced as a pool, and the TCR yield per sample differed mostly because of small variations in library volumes within the pool. Blood samples were taken from patients before sensitization (week 0) and then at 2, 6 and about 24 weeks after DPC sensitization. For TCR sequencing, blood came from twenty-nine alopecia patients at anywhere from one to four time points (pre-sensitization, 2, 6 and 24 weeks). Patch testing was performed on the upper back with Finn chambers containing 0.01% DPC, and the patch tests were scored after 6 days according to International Contact Dermatitis Research Group standards. Patients additionally received weekly therapeutic DPC doses to the scalp throughout the approximately 24-week study period. What the authors observed across the whole study: DPC sensitization did not change the number of TCRs with a frequency above 1 in 1000, and there was no evidence of changes in global repertoire structure. Because every patient had alopecia, a presumed autoimmune disease, the patients' immune response might differ from that of healthy individuals. Expanded TCRs formed significantly more large CDR3 similarity clusters than pre-sensitization or healthy control sets, consistent with antigen-driven responses. Repeated subsampling changed both the strength of the expansion versus patch-test correlation and the threshold at which that correlation became significant. The number of PT1 expanded TCRs positively correlated with patch test score, significant at thresholds 8, 16 and 32 but not 4.

From V the trimming removes 5 bases and from J it removes 5 bases, while the gene matches leave 8 bases of the junction unaccounted for. The germline V gene encodes CDR1 ENHRY and CDR2 SYGVKD. The CDR3 covers 14 residues, taking in both the cysteine and the phenylalanine. Of the read, only the CDR3 DNA is kept; its 42 bases are in frame from base 1. This clonotype was counted many times. The antigen this receptor binds is unknown. No much larger clonotype is one base removed from it; base qualities were not supplied. Libraries were constructed by RACE. Sequencing took place on a NextSeq 500. During library preparation, unique molecular identifiers were attached to individual cDNA molecules so that TCRs could be counted in a quantitative, reproducible way. Both TCR alpha and TCR beta chains were sequenced from each blood RNA sample. In the source study's methods: Samples had a median of roughly 87,000 TCRs, with a range from roughly 23,224 to 750,000. The Decombinator software suite was used to annotate the V, J and CDR3 of the TCR reads. To make PS versus PT1 abundance plots, every sample was subsampled to the same number of TCRs (28,000). TCRs were defined as expanded if absent before sensitization and observed at least eight times at the 2-week time point. TCRdb redid the processing of the public reads, applying fastp at Q25 and MiXCR, and retained in-frame beta chains. Each entry merges the rows of one CDR3 protein and shows their most common DNA and genes. The V and J calls and clone size come from TCRdb's table, not from the authors' own analysis. The sample has under 400,000 distinct CDR3 sequences on record, 4% to 6% of them singletons. The top ten hold 2.5% to 3% of the sample.

The time point label on this specimen signifies: pre-sensitization, week 0. This specimen's treatment or condition label, interpreted: therapeutic diphenylcyclopropenone sensitization with weekly scalp DPC. At every patch-test visit, the blood draw took place before the patch test was put on. Eligible patients were aged 18 to 70, diagnosed with alopecia, deemed suitable for DPC therapy, and excluded if pregnant. Total RNA was extracted from unfractionated whole blood collected in Tempus Blood RNA tubes. The chain joins TRBV10-3 to TRBJ2-7, with TRBD1 matching 8 junction bases. This receptor was taken from a woman in her 50s with alopecia areata. Some clones in this sample may be carry-over from other donors' samples. The material was whole blood, obtained in connection with sensitization to the hapten diphenylcyclopropenone (DPC). The CDR3 protein: CAISQRQGIDEQYF. The DNA sequence is TGTGCCATCAGTCAAAGACAGGGGATCGACGAGCAGTACTTC.